This TCR beta chain was sequenced in a study of T cell clusters in autoimmune cytopenias. Overall study findings and caveats: Active autoimmune hepatitis patients had approximately 3.2-fold fewer exclusive TRB clusters than healthy donors.

Approximately 40,000 genome equivalents of blood DNA were amplified for TRB. This CDR3 region has 16 residues. The germline V gene encodes CDR1 MNHEY and CDR2 SMNVEV (reference sequence). Multiplex touch-down PCR amplified TRB using TRB-A and TRB-B pools in one tube. TCRdb reprocessed the multiplex PCR reads, with one entry per CDR3 protein and no DNA. The listing records 9,500 to 12,000 distinct CDR3 sequences. By frequency, this clonotype is medium-sized (0.01 to 0.1%). Its target is unknown. These data were also reused for a study on T cell repertoires in aging, cancer and after chemotherapy.

This chain uses TRBV27 with TRBJ1-2; there is no DNA to check the TCRdb D call of TRBD1. This receptor was obtained from a human donor in good health. Sequencing was performed on peripheral blood. Here the CDR3 reads CASAGGTGGFIYGYTF.